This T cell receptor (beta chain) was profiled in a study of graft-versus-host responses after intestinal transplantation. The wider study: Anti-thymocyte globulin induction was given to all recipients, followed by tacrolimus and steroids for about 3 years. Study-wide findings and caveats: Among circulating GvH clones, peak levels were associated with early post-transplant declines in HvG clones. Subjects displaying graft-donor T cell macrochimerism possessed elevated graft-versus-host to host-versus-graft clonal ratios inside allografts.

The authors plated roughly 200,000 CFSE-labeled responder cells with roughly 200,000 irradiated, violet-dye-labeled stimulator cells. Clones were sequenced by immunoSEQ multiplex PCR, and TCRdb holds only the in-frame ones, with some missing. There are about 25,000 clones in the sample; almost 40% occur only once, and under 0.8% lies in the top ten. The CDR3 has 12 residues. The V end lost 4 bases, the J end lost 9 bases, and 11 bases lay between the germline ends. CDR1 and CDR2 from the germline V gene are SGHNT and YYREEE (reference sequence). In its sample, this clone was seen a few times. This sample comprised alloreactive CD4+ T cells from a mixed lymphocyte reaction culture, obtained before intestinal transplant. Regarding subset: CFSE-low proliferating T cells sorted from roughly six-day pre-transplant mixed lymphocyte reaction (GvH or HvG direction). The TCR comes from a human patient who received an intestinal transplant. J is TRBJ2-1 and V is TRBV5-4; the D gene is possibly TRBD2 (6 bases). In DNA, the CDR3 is TGTGCCAGCAGCCCTAGGAGGGGTGAGCAGTTCTTC. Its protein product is CASSPRRGEQFF.